The 22 T cell receptor beta chains listed next were all sequenced from one sample in a study of graft-versus-host responses after intestinal transplantation. To release intraepithelial and lamina propria lymphocytes, the graft tissue was processed. Libraries were prepared by immunoSEQ multiplex PCR; TCRdb keeps only in-frame clonotypes and omits some of them. The sample carries under 7,000 clones, 69% recorded once. The starting material was ileum tissue, obtained around 300 days after intestinal transplant. These receptors came from a human patient who received an intestinal transplant, so some T cells may come from the graft donor.

CDR3 in DNA: TGCGCCAGCAGTTCTAGCGGGAGAGGGAACACCGGGGAGCTGTTTTTT. Translated: CASSSSGRGNTGELFF. The J gene is TRBJ2-2, the V gene TRBV10-1; the match to TRBD2 covers 10 bases. In germline, CDR1 is WNHNN, CDR2 SYGVQD (reference sequence). V lost 5 bases, J lost 1 base, and 4 bases stayed unmatched. The CDR3 totals 16 residues.

In DNA form, the CDR3 reads TGTGCCAGCAGTCCCCATTATGGGGGCGAAAAACTGTTTTTT. Translated, it gives CASSPHYGGEKLFF. The chain uses TRBV27 and TRBJ1-4; D is possibly TRBD1 (6 bases). V shed 5 bases and J shed 8 bases, with 15 bases lying between them. The CDR3 runs 14 residues. Germline assignment: CDR1 MNHEY and CDR2 SMNVEV (reference sequence).

The CDR3 reads CAISEMVGGARGNGYTF. As DNA, the CDR3 is TGTGCCATCAGTGAGATGGTGGGGGGCGCGCGAGGAAATGGCTACACCTTC. The gene calls are TRBV10-3 and TRBJ1-2, with TRBD1 as a possible D gene (6 bases). This CDR3 comprises 17 residues. The germline V gene has CDR1 ENHRY and CDR2 SYGVKD. V was cut by 2 bases and J by 6 bases, with 22 bases left in between.

The chain recombines TRBV5-6 with TRBJ1-3; tentative D call: TRBD1 (6 bases). V was shortened by 2 bases and J by 0 bases, with 9 bases between the two germline ends. The CDR3 is 15 amino acids. CDR1 and CDR2 from the germline V gene are SGHDT and YYEEEE. In DNA, the CDR3 is TGTGCCAGCAGCTTTCGGGACATCTCTGGAAACACCATATATTTT. Translation: CASSFRDISGNTIYF.

In its sample, this clone was seen a few times. V usage is TRBV9 and J usage is TRBJ2-2; D is unresolved. V gave up 1 base and J gave up 4 bases, with 5 bases separating them. The CDR3 covers 13 residues. Germline V gene data show CDR1 as SGDLS and CDR2 as YYNGEE. The CDR3 protein is CASSVHLTGELFF. The DNA for the CDR3 is TGTGCCAGCAGCGTACACCTCACCGGGGAGCTGTTTTTT.

The chain carries TRBV6-5 and TRBJ2-7; 7 positions agree with TRBD1. The germline gives CDR1 MNHEY, CDR2 SVGAGI. The V segment lost 7 bases and the J segment 10 bases; nucleotides outside the gene matches: 7. The CDR3 sequence is 11 residues long. In nucleotides, the CDR3 is TGTGCCAGCATTCTTGGGACAGTCCAGTACTTC. Translation: CASILGTVQYF.

This clone was seen a few times. The V and J genes are TRBV25-1 and TRBJ1-5; D gene unclear. This CDR3 spans 10 amino acids. V was trimmed by 8 bases and J by 5 bases, leaving 4 bases between them. Germline CDR1 MGHDK, CDR2 SYGVNS. The CDR3 region is CASGDQPQHF. In DNA, the CDR3 is TGTGCCAGCGGAGATCAGCCCCAGCATTTT.

The genes are TRBV4-1 and TRBJ1-4, with 8 bases fitting TRBD1. CDR3 length: 19 residues. J lost 0 bases, V lost 0 bases, and 9 bases had no gene match. Germline CDR1 is MGHRA and CDR2 is YSYEKL. The CDR3 reads CASSQEGTGRGATNEKLFF. The CDR3 DNA is TGCGCCAGCAGCCAAGAGGGGACAGGTCGGGGAGCAACTAATGAAAAACTGTTTTTT.

This CDR3 reads CASSLATGELFF. CDR3 coding DNA: TGTGCCAGCAGTCTAGCGACCGGGGAGCTGTTTTTT. The V gene is TRBV2, the J gene TRBJ2-2, with a possible D match to TRBD2 (6 bases). Germline loops: CDR1 SNHLY, CDR2 FYNNEI. There are 12 residues in the CDR3. Trimming removed 5 bases at V and 5 bases at J, with 6 bases between.

The chain joins TRBV9 to TRBJ1-1; 8 bases map to TRBD1. The length of the CDR3 is 15 residues. The V gene's germline CDR1 is SGDLS and CDR2 YYNGEE. Trimming at V came to 3 bases and at J to 7 bases, leaving 11 bases not matched to a gene. The CDR3 region is CASSGRLTGTGEAFF. CDR3 DNA: TGTGCCAGCAGCGGTCGATTGACCGGGACAGGTGAAGCTTTCTTT. Drawing the rest from reference TRBV9 and TRBJ1-1, the complete variable domain is DSGVTQTPKHLITATGQRVTLRCSPRSGDLSVYWYQQSLDQGLQFLIQYYNGEERAKGNILERFSAQQFPDLHSELNLSSLELGDSALYFCASSGRLTGTGEAFFGQGTRLTVV.

The rearrangement links TRBV14 to TRBJ2-1; 12 bases line up with TRBD2. Germline-derived CDR1 and CDR2 are SGHDN and FVKESK. The V segment lost 1 base and the J segment 4 bases; nucleotides outside the gene matches: 14. The CDR3 runs to 20 residues. CDR3 loop: CASSQAGWLAGGPQYNEQFF. CDR3 DNA sequence: TGTGCCAGCAGCCAAGCTGGGTGGCTAGCGGGGGGGCCTCAATACAATGAGCAGTTCTTC.

The chain recombines TRBV4-1 with TRBJ2-3; 12 positions agree with TRBD2. The CDR3 length is 19 residues. Trimming at V came to 1 base and at J to 3 bases, leaving 11 bases not matched to a gene. The germline V gene has CDR1 MGHRA and CDR2 YSYEKL. The DNA of the CDR3 is TGCGCCAGCAGCCAAGCTTCTAGCGGGGGGGCTCATTTGACAGATACGCAGTATTTT. Protein: CASSQASSGGAHLTDTQYF.

The chain carries TRBV18 and TRBJ2-1; the match to TRBD2 covers 9 bases. After removal of 3 bases from V and 6 bases from J, the junction contained 6 bases not matched to a gene. The CDR3 has 15 residues. Germline assignment: CDR1 KGHSH and CDR2 LQKENI. The CDR3 loop reads CASSPSGSGSNEQFF. The CDR3 DNA reads TGTGCCAGCTCACCTAGCGGGAGCGGGAGCAATGAGCAGTTCTTC.

This rearrangement joins TRBV6-5 to TRBJ2-1; 7 nucleotides align to TRBD2. The trim removed 2 bases at V and 3 bases at J, leaving 4 bases unmatched. Germline CDR1 is MNHEY and CDR2 is SVGAGI. The length of the CDR3 is 15 residues. The CDR3: CASSYGVAGYNEQFF. The DNA of the CDR3 is TGTGCCAGCAGTTACGGGGTAGCGGGCTACAATGAGCAGTTCTTC.

V gene TRBV5-1 combines with J gene TRBJ1-1; TRBD1 is a possible D gene (5 bases). The V end lost 4 bases, the J end lost 4 bases, and 14 bases lay between the germline ends. The CDR3 totals 14 residues. Germline V gene data show CDR1 as SGHRS and CDR2 as YFSETQ. CDR3 nucleotide sequence: TGCGCCAGCAGCCTCCGGGCCGGGGGCACTGAAGCTTTCTTT. Protein: CASSLRAGGTEAFF.

The rearrangement links TRBV20-1 to TRBJ2-1; D ambiguous. Germline-derived CDR1 and CDR2 are DFQATT and SNEGSKA (reference sequence). Trimming took off 2 bases at V and 2 bases at J, with 1 base between the two ends. The CDR3 extends over 11 amino acids. CDR3 residues: CSARPYNEQFF. In DNA, the CDR3 is TGCAGTGCTAGACCCTACAATGAGCAGTTCTTC.

In its sample, this clone was seen once. V is TRBV27 and J is TRBJ2-2, with D unclear. The CDR3 is 16 amino acids. Germline CDR1 MNHEY, CDR2 SMNVEV (reference sequence). V was trimmed by 2 bases and J by 1 base, leaving 11 bases between them. The CDR3 sequence is CASSLMGSLNTGELFF. In DNA, the CDR3 is TGTGCCAGCAGTTTAATGGGTAGCCTGAACACCGGGGAGCTGTTTTTT.

This clone is medium-sized. The gene calls are TRBV30 and TRBJ2-5; D is tentatively TRBD1 or TRBD2 (5 bases each). CDR3 size: 13 residues. CDR1 and CDR2 (germline): GTSNPN, SVGIG (reference sequence). The V and J ends lost 0 bases and 5 bases respectively, with 10 bases between them. This chain's CDR3 is CAWSVGREETQYF. The CDR3 DNA follows: TGTGCCTGGAGTGTGGGCAGGGAGGAGACCCAGTACTTC. Variable domain in full (rest from reference TRBV30 and TRBJ2-5): SQTIHQWPATLVQPVGSPLSLECTVEGTSNPNLYWYRQAAGRGLQLLFYSVGIGQISSEVPQNLSASRPQDRQFILSSKKLLLSDSGFYLCAWSVGREETQYFGPGTRLLVL.

This clone was detected once. V usage is TRBV25-1 and J usage is TRBJ2-7; TRBD1 aligns across 8 bases. CDR3 length: 16 residues. V shed 5 bases and J 4 bases; nucleotides not matched to a gene: 13. Germline V gives CDR1 MGHDK, CDR2 SYGVNS. The CDR3 coding sequence is TGTGCCAGCAGTTCCCCCCGGTCAGGGGGCTGGTACGAGCAGTACTTC. It yields the protein CASSSPRSGGWYEQYF.

The genes are TRBV4-3 and TRBJ2-7; TRBD2 matches 9 bases. Germline V gene data show CDR1 as LGHNA and CDR2 as YSLEER. J was trimmed by 3 bases and V by 0 bases; bases with no gene match: 3. The CDR3 is 15 residues long. The CDR3 DNA sequence: TGCGCCAGCAGCCAAGATAAGCGGGGGGACTACGAGCAGTACTTC. It translates to CASSQDKRGDYEQYF.

The V and J genes are TRBV15 and TRBJ2-7; D ambiguous. The germline V and J ends were trimmed by 9 bases and 6 bases, with 18 bases remaining between them. CDR3 length equals 13 residues. Germline V gene sequence: CDR1 LNHNV, CDR2 YYDKDF (reference sequence). The CDR3 spells CATKRWVSVEQYF. CDR3 nucleotides: TGTGCCACTAAACGCTGGGTTTCGGTCGAGCAGTACTTC.

This chain connects TRBV21-1 to TRBJ2-7; the table's D gene call, TRBD1, was not cross checked with the DNA. TRBV21-1 is a pseudogene locus. The CDR3 is 17 residues long. The CDR3 DNA reads TGTGCCAGCAGCAAAGCTCAAATCTGGACAGTCTCCTACGAGCAGTACTTC. It codes for CASSKAQIWTVSYEQYF.